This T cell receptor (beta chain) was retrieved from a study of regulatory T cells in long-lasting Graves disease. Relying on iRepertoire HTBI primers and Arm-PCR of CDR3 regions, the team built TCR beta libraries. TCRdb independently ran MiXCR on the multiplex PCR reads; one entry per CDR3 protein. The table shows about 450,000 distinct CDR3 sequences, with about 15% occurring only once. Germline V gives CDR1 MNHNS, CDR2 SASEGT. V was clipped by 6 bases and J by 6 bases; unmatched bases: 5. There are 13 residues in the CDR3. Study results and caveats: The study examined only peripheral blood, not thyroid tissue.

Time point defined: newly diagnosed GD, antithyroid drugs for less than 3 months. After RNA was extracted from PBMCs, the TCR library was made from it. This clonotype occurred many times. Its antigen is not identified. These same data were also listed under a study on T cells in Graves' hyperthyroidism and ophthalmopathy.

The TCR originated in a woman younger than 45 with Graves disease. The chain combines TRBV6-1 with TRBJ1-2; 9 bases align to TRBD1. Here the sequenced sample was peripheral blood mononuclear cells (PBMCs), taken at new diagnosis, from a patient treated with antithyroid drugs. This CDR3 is CASRRTGGNGYTF. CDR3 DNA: TGTGCCAGCAGACGAACAGGGGGCAATGGCTACACCTTC.